One sample yielded the 8 T cell receptor beta chains listed below, sequenced in a study of shared clonotypes between healthy human individuals. Data came from immunoSEQ multiplex PCR; TCRdb stores just in-frame clones and leaves some out. The table includes about half a million clones, almost 80% detected once. Source material: PBMCs. The receptor source for this set is a woman aged 40 to 50 in good health. Some clones in this sample may be carry-over from other donors' samples.

This sequence joins TRBV5-5 and TRBJ2-7; 11 bases agree with TRBD2. J was trimmed by 7 bases and V by 4 bases; bases with no gene match: 13. Germline V gene data show CDR1 as SGHKS and CDR2 as YYEKEE (reference sequence). The CDR3 is 16 residues long. The CDR3 spells CASSHQPLAGGGEQYF. The CDR3 nucleotides are TGTGCCAGCAGCCACCAACCTCTAGCGGGAGGAGGTGAGCAGTACTTC.

This rearrangement joins TRBV28 to TRBJ2-1, with D possibly being TRBD1 or TRBD2 (5 bases each). V dropped 4 bases and J dropped 15 bases, with 16 bases sitting between them. The CDR3 sequence is 12 residues long. CDR1 and CDR2 (germline): MDHEN, SYDVKM. The CDR3 loop reads CASSSGTLNPFF. CDR3 sequence (DNA): TGTGCCAGCAGTTCCGGGACCCTCAACCCGTTCTTC. Full variable domain (missing parts from reference TRBV28 and TRBJ2-1): DVKVTQSSRYLVKRTGEKVFLECVQDMDHENMFWYRQDPGLGLRLIYFSYDVKMKEKGDIPEGYSVSREKKERFSLILESASTNQTSMYLCASSSGTLNPFFGPGTRLTVL.

V gene TRBV5-8 combines with J gene TRBJ1-2; maybe TRBD1 (6 bases). CDR3 length: 17 residues. Germline V gene data show CDR1 as SGHTS and CDR2 as YDEGEE. Trimming shortened V by 4 bases and J by 8 bases, and 27 bases separated the two germline ends. The CDR3 loop reads CASSLVRLGTSLLGYTF. The CDR3 nucleotides are TGTGCCAGCAGCCTTGTTCGACTCGGGACATCCCTATTAGGCTACACCTTC.

This clone was detected only once. The chain recombines TRBV30 with TRBJ2-5; 14 positions agree with TRBD2. The DNA end is more similar to TRBJ2-7, so the J call may be wrong. This CDR3 has 20 amino acids. Per the germline V gene, CDR1 is GTSNPN and CDR2 is SVGIG (reference sequence). The CDR3 sequence: CAWMLPPGLAGGPPNYEQYF. DNA for the CDR3: TGTGCCTGGATGCTACCACCCGGACTAGCGGGAGGCCCACCTAACTACGAGCAGTACTTC.

For this clone: The identical CDR3 is also encoded by other nucleotide sequences in the sample. This chain joins TRBV5-1 and TRBJ2-3; D call uncertain. V was clipped by 0 bases and J by 2 bases, with 7 bases between them. Looked up from germline, CDR1 is SGHRS and CDR2 is YFSETQ. CDR3 length equals 14 residues. CDR3 DNA: TGCGCCAGCAGCTTGGATTCGAACACAGATACGCAGTATTTT. It translates to CASSLDSNTDTQYF.

The chain links TRBV7-2 to TRBJ1-1; perhaps TRBD1 as D (6 bases). With 0 bases removed from V and 4 bases from J, the gap between germline ends came to 12 bases. The germline CDR1 and CDR2 sequences are SGHTA and FQGNSA. The CDR3 spans 15 residues. CDR3 amino acids: CASSLAWGLGTEAFF. The CDR3 DNA reads TGTGCCAGCAGCTTAGCGTGGGGGCTGGGCACTGAAGCTTTCTTT.

This clone was seen a single time. The chain joins TRBV27 to TRBJ2-7; tentative D call: TRBD2 (6 bases). This CDR3 has 15 amino acids. The germline V gene has CDR1 MNHEY and CDR2 SMNVEV (reference sequence). The germline V and J ends were trimmed by 4 bases and 5 bases, with 18 bases remaining between them. CDR3 in DNA: TGTGCCAGCAGTTGGGCCCGAGGAGGGTGGGACGAGCAGTACTTC. Translation gives CASSWARGGWDEQYF.

The genes are TRBV6-4 and TRBJ2-1, with a tentative D call TRBD1 (5 bases). The germline gives CDR1 MRHNA, CDR2 SNTAGT. The CDR3 loop spans 16 amino acids. Deletions cut 5 bases from V and 0 bases from J, with 14 bases between. The CDR3 sequence: CASSPIQADSYNEQFF. The CDR3 nucleotides are TGTGCCAGCAGTCCTATACAGGCCGACTCCTACAATGAGCAGTTCTTC.